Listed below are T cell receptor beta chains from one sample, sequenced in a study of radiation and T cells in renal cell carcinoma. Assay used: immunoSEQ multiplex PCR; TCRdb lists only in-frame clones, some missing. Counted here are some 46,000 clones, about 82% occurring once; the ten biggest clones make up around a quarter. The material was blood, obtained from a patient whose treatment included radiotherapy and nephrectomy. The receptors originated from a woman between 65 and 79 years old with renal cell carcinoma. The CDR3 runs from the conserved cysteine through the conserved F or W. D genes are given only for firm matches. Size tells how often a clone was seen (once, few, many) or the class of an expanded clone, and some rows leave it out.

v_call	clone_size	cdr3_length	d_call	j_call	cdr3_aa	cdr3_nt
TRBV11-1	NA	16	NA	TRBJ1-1	CASSTPGRGESTEAFF	TGTGCCAGCAGCACACCGGGACGGGGGGAGAGCACTGAAGCTTTCTTT
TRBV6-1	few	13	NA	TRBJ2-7	CASILDSNYEQYF	TGTGCCAGCATTCTGGACAGCAACTACGAGCAGTACTTC
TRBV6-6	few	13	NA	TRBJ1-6	CASSPGTLSPLHF	TGTGCCAGCAGTCCCGGGACCCTTTCACCCCTCCACTTT
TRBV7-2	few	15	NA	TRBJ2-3	CASSLDGARTDTQYF	TGTGCCAGCAGCTTAGACGGGGCCCGCACAGATACGCAGTATTTT
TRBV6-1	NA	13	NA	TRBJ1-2	CASTPVGNYGYTF	TGTGCCAGCACCCCGGTGGGCAACTATGGCTACACCTTC
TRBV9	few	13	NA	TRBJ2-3	CASSARGLADKYF	TGTGCCAGCAGCGCTAGGGGGCTAGCGGATAAGTATTTT
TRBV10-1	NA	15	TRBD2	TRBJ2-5	CASSESFSSGETQYF	TGCGCCAGCAGTGAGTCCTTTTCTAGCGGCGAGACCCAGTACTTC
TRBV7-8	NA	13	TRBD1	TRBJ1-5	CASSLVRGKAQHF	TGTGCCAGCAGCTTAGTCAGGGGGAAAGCCCAGCATTTT
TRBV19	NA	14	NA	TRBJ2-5	CASSFMGRLETQYF	TGTGCCAGTAGCTTTATGGGCAGGCTGGAGACCCAGTACTTC
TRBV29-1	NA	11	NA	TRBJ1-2	CSVGGGVGYTF	TGCAGCGTTGGTGGGGGGGTTGGCTACACCTTC
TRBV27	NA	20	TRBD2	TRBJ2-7	CASGGRGTSGAESLSYEQYF	TGTGCCAGCGGAGGTAGGGGGACTAGCGGTGCCGAATCCCTCTCCTACGAGCAGTACTTC
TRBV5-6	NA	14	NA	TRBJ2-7	CASSLSGSTYEQYF	TGTGCCAGCAGCTTGTCAGGGAGCACCTACGAGCAGTACTTC
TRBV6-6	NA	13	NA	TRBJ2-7	CASSLFGRGEQYF	TGTGCCAGCAGTTTGTTCGGGAGAGGTGAGCAGTACTTC
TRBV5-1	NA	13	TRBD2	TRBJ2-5	CASTTSGEETQYF	TGCGCCAGCACAACTAGCGGGGAAGAGACCCAGTACTTC